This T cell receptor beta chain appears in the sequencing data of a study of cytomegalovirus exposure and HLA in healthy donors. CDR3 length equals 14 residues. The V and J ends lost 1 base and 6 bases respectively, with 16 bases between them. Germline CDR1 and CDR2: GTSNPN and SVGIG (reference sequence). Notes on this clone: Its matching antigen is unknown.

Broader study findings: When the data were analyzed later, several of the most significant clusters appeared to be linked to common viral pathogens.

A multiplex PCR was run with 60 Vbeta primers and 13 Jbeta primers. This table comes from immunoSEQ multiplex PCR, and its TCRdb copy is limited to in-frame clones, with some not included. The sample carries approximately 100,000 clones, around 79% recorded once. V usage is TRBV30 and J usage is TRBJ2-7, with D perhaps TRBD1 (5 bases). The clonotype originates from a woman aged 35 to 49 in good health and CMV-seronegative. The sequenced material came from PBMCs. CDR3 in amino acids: CAWSGGRVGREQYF. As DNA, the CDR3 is TGTGCCTGGAGTGGTGGCAGGGTGGGTCGCGAGCAGTACTTC.